These 25 T cell receptor beta chains share one sample of origin, sequenced in a study of blood T cell repertoires in COVID-19. The method was immunoSEQ multiplex PCR; TCRdb's version includes in-frame clones alone and lacks a portion of them. This table has about 170,000 clones, over 80% appearing once. Material for sequencing was peripheral blood. These receptors came from a woman between 55 and 75 years old with acute or convalescent COVID-19.

There are a few counts of this clone. The genes are TRBV19 and TRBJ1-5; 7 bases line up with TRBD1. The length of the CDR3 is 15 residues. V was pared by 6 bases and J by 5 bases, with 10 bases of the junction left unmatched. The germline V gene encodes CDR1 LNHDA and CDR2 SQIVND (reference sequence). Written as DNA, the CDR3 is TGTGCCAGTAGAACGACAGGGTATGGAGATCAGCCCCAGCATTTT. Protein sequence: CASRTTGYGDQPQHF.

This clone was recorded only once. J is TRBJ1-2 and V is TRBV4-3; D is ambiguous. V lost 0 bases to trimming and J lost 0 bases, with 17 bases between them. CDR3 length: 18 amino acids. Germline lookup yields CDR1 LGHNA and CDR2 YSLEER. CDR3 coding DNA: TGCGCCAGCAGCCAAGATTACTGGCGGCCAATTACTAACTATGGCTACACCTTC. Translation: CASSQDYWRPITNYGYTF.

This clone has only a few counts. The V and J genes are TRBV7-9 and TRBJ1-2; TRBD1 agrees at 7 bases. The germline V gene has CDR1 SEHNR and CDR2 FQNEAQ (reference sequence). Germline trimming cut 4 bases from V and 0 bases from J; bases unmatched to any gene: 11. CDR3 length: 17 amino acids. The CDR3 DNA reads TGTGCCAGCAGCTCCGACCCACAGGGGTTCGCTAACTATGGCTACACCTTC. It translates to CASSSDPQGFANYGYTF.

This clone was detected once. The chain carries TRBV6-1 and TRBJ1-6; 11 bases map to TRBD1. V was pared by 0 bases and J by 7 bases, with 8 bases of the junction left unmatched. Germline CDR1 reads MNHNS; CDR2 reads SASEGT. The CDR3 has 18 amino acids. The CDR3 is CASSEALWTGGQNSPLHF. CDR3 coding DNA: TGTGCCAGCAGTGAAGCGCTTTGGACAGGGGGCCAGAATTCACCCCTCCACTTT.

This chain links TRBV7-2 with TRBJ2-1, with D perhaps TRBD1 (6 bases). Trimming took 5 bases from V and 7 from J, leaving 9 bases between them. This CDR3 contains 12 residues. Germline CDR1 reads SGHTA; CDR2 reads FQGNSA. CDR3 protein: CASSGGQNEQFF. Here the CDR3 DNA reads TGTGCCAGCAGCGGGGGACAAAATGAGCAGTTCTTC.

This clone is a singleton in its sample. The V gene is TRBV27, the J gene TRBJ1-3; the D gene is possibly TRBD1 (5 bases). Trimming removed 11 bases at V and 2 bases at J, with 16 bases between. Germline V gene lookup returns CDR1 MNHEY and CDR2 SMNVEV (reference sequence). CDR3 length: 14 amino acids. CDR3 in amino acids: CAAGPGGPGNTIYF. CDR3 sequence (DNA): TGTGCCGCGGGGCCCGGGGGTCCTGGAAACACCATATATTTT.

The gene calls are TRBV19 and TRBJ2-2; 7 bases align to TRBD1. J was trimmed by 3 bases and V by 2 bases; bases with no gene match: 3. The CDR3 is made up of 15 amino acids. CDR1 and CDR2 from the germline V gene are LNHDA and SQIVND (reference sequence). CDR3 sequence (DNA): TGTGCCAGTAGTATAAGGGGGCGCGACACCGGGGAGCTGTTTTTT. Protein product: CASSIRGRDTGELFF.

The rearrangement joins TRBV27 to TRBJ2-3, with D perhaps TRBD2 (6 bases). Per germline, CDR1 MNHEY and CDR2 SMNVEV (reference sequence). The CDR3 runs to 15 residues. V shed 5 bases and J shed 2 bases, with 14 bases lying between them. The CDR3 here is CASSRNRRDTDTQYF. CDR3 in DNA: TGTGCCAGCAGTCGGAATCGGAGGGACACAGATACGCAGTATTTT.

The V call is TRBV19, the J call TRBJ1-2, with a weak D call TRBD1 (5 bases). Germline V gene sequence: CDR1 LNHDA, CDR2 SQIVND (reference sequence). CDR3 length: 16 amino acids. The ends were cut back, 0 bases at V and 4 bases at J, with 15 bases in the middle. The DNA for the CDR3 is TGTGCCAGTAGTATAGATCTGGCAGGGATAAGCTATGGCTACACCTTC. Protein product: CASSIDLAGISYGYTF.

The chain carries TRBV5-4 and TRBJ1-1, with D tentatively TRBD1 (5 bases). The CDR3 has 13 residues. Germline-derived CDR1 and CDR2 are SGHNT and YYREEE (reference sequence). V was cut by 2 bases and J by 1 base, with 6 bases left in between. The CDR3 region is CASSFTGNTEAFF. Here the CDR3 DNA reads TGTGCCAGCAGCTTTACAGGGAACACTGAAGCTTTCTTT.

For this clone: Other DNA sequences in this specimen translate into the identical CDR3. The chain carries TRBV20-1 and TRBJ2-7, with a weak D call TRBD1 (6 bases). Trimming removed 2 bases at V and 7 bases at J, with 6 bases between. The germline CDR1 and CDR2 sequences are DFQATT and SNEGSKA (reference sequence). This CDR3 contains 10 residues. The CDR3: CSARRGEQYF. The CDR3 nucleotides read TGCAGTGCTAGAAGGGGGGAGCAGTACTTC.

V and J are TRBV18 and TRBJ1-5; 7 nucleotides align to TRBD1. The CDR3 has 17 amino acids. CDR1 and CDR2 from the germline V gene are KGHSH and LQKENI. J was trimmed by 6 bases and V by 1 base; bases with no gene match: 12. In DNA form, the CDR3 reads TGTGCCAGCTCACCACAGTCGGCAGGGGGAATCGGTCAGCCCCAGCATTTT. It codes for CASSPQSAGGIGQPQHF.

The CDR3 DNA follows: TGTGCCACCAGGGACAGGGGGCCCACAGAGACCCAGTACTTC. Encoded protein: CATRDRGPTETQYF. The rearrangement uses TRBV24-1 and TRBJ2-5; 11 nucleotides align to TRBD1. V shed 7 bases and J 4 bases; nucleotides not matched to a gene: 4. Germline-derived CDR1 and CDR2 are KGHDR and SFDVKD. The CDR3 extends over 14 amino acids.

This chain joins TRBV10-3 and TRBJ1-5, with 7 bases aligning to TRBD1. Germline V gene data show CDR1 as ENHRY and CDR2 as SYGVKD. With V trimmed by 3 bases and J by 3 bases, 5 bases remained unmatched. The CDR3 length is 15 residues. DNA for the CDR3: TGTGCCATCAGTGATCGAGGGGGCCCCAATCAGCCCCAGCATTTT. Translated: CAISDRGGPNQPQHF.

This chain uses TRBV12-5 with TRBJ2-5, with 12 bases fitting TRBD2. The CDR3 has 16 residues. Germline CDR1 LGHNT, CDR2 FRNRAP. V gave up 0 bases and J gave up 5 bases; unmatched junction bases: 4. The CDR3 spells CASGLVLAGGAETQYF. In nucleotides, the CDR3 is TGTGCTAGTGGTTTGGTACTAGCGGGGGGAGCGGAGACCCAGTACTTC.

This sequence joins TRBV24-1 and TRBJ2-5; D perhaps matches TRBD1 (7 bases). Trimming cost V 5 bases and J 1 base, with 16 bases left between them. CDR1 and CDR2 from the germline V gene are KGHDR and SFDVKD. CDR3 length: 16 residues. The CDR3 spells CATSAGAGGFQETQYF. The CDR3 bases are TGTGCCACCAGTGCTGGGGCAGGGGGGTTCCAAGAGACCCAGTACTTC.

The genes are TRBV6-2 or TRBV6-3 and TRBJ1-1; perhaps TRBD1 as D (5 bases). This CDR3 region has 14 residues. Trimming took off 0 bases at V and 4 bases at J, with 9 bases between the two ends. Germline assignment: CDR1 MNHEY and CDR2 SVGEGT. In nucleotides, the CDR3 is TGTGCCAGCAGTTACTCACGGGGGACCACTGAAGCTTTCTTT. This codes for CASSYSRGTTEAFF.

The chain carries TRBV11-3 and TRBJ2-3, with TRBD2 as a possible D gene (6 bases). The V gene's germline CDR1 is SGHNT and CDR2 YENEEA. The CDR3 has 15 amino acids. Trimming pared 5 bases from V and 5 bases from J, leaving 17 bases between. The CDR3 region is CASSTGVPMGDTQYF. The CDR3 nucleotides are TGTGCCAGCAGCACGGGAGTTCCGATGGGAGATACGCAGTATTTT.

This clone was counted once. The V call is TRBV3-1 (or the pseudogene TRBV3-2), the J call TRBJ1-6; tentative D call: TRBD1 (5 bases). Germline CDR1 is LGHDT and CDR2 is YNNKEL (reference sequence). Trimming left V 5 bases short and J 11 bases short, with 7 bases between. The CDR3 totals 11 residues. CDR3 amino acids: CASSGRAPLHF. CDR3 coding DNA: TGTGCCAGCAGCGGCAGGGCACCCCTCCACTTT.

The V gene is TRBV10-1, the J gene TRBJ2-1; 11 bases align to TRBD2. This CDR3 comprises 15 residues. J gave up 6 bases and V 3 bases, and 4 bases lay outside the gene matches. Germline CDR1 and CDR2: WNHNN and SYGVQD (reference sequence). CDR3 nucleotides: TGCGCCAGCAGTGATGGTGGACTAGCGGGCAATGAGCAGTTCTTC. Translated, it gives CASSDGGLAGNEQFF.

The rearrangement joins TRBV5-5 to TRBJ1-6; no definite D call. This CDR3 has 15 residues. Trimming took off 7 bases at V and 9 bases at J, with 20 bases between the two ends. Germline loops: CDR1 SGHKS, CDR2 YYEKEE (reference sequence). The CDR3 coding sequence is TGTGCCAGCTTCGGTCAAGGGAGAAGAGCTTCACCCCTCCACTTT. Translation: CASFGQGRRASPLHF.

This CDR3 is CAHTAGTPTEAFF. DNA for the CDR3: TGTGCCCACACGGCGGGGACCCCCACTGAAGCTTTCTTT. V and J are TRBV30 and TRBJ1-1; D is possibly TRBD1 (5 bases). Germline V CDR1 and CDR2: GTSNPN, SVGIG (reference sequence). The CDR3 is made up of 13 amino acids. Trimming cost V 8 bases and J 4 bases, with 17 bases left between them.

A few counts support this clone. J is TRBJ1-1 and V is TRBV11-1; D not resolved. Germline V CDR1 and CDR2: SGHAT, FQDESV (reference sequence). The CDR3 loop spans 16 amino acids. Trimming shortened V by 4 bases and J by 0 bases, and 15 bases separated the two germline ends. In DNA form, the CDR3 reads TGTGCCAGCAGCTCCCCCCGGGTCGGGATGAACACTGAAGCTTTCTTT. Encoded protein: CASSSPRVGMNTEAFF. Full variable domain (outside the CDR3, taken from reference TRBV11-1 and TRBJ1-1): EAEVAQSPRYKITEKSQAVAFWCDPISGHATLYWYRQILGQGPELLVQFQDESVVDDSQLPKDRFSAERLKGVDSTLKIQPAELGDSAMYLCASSSPRVGMNTEAFFGQGTRLTVV.

V usage is TRBV18 and J usage is TRBJ2-1; 9 bases agree with TRBD2. The V and J ends lost 2 bases and 3 bases, in that order; junction bases with no gene match: 5. There are 16 residues in the CDR3. Germline values: CDR1 KGHSH, CDR2 LQKENI. The CDR3, as DNA: TGTGCCAGCTCACCAGAGGTAGCGGGGGTCTACAATGAGCAGTTCTTC. Translation: CASSPEVAGVYNEQFF.

The J gene is TRBJ1-6, the V gene TRBV5-8, with D possibly TRBD1 on 6 matching bases. The CDR3 length is 15 residues. The V gene's germline CDR1 is SGHTS and CDR2 YDEGEE. V shed 2 bases and J shed 5 bases, with 11 bases lying between them. The CDR3 DNA is TGTGCCAGCAGCTTCCGGGACAAACATAATTCACCCCTCCACTTT. This codes for CASSFRDKHNSPLHF.